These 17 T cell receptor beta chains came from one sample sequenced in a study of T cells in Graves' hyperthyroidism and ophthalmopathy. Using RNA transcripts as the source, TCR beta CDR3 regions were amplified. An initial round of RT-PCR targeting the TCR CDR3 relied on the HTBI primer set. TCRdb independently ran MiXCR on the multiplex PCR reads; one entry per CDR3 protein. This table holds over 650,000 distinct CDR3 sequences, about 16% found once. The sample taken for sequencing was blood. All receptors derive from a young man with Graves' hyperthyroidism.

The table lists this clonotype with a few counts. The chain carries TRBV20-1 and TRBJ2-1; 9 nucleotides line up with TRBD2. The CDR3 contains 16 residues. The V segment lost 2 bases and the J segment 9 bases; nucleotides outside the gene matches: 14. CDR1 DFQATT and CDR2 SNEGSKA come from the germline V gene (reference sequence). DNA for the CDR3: TGCAGTGCTAGAAGTAAGCGGGGGGTCACCGTGGGTGAGCAGTTCTTC. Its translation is CSARSKRGVTVGEQFF.

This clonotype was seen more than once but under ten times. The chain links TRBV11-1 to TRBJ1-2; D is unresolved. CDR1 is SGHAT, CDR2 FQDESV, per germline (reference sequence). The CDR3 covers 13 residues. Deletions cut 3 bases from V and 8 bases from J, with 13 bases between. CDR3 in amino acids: CASSLEPQGGYTF. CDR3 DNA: TGTGCCAGCAGCTTGGAGCCCCAAGGGGGCTACACCTTC.

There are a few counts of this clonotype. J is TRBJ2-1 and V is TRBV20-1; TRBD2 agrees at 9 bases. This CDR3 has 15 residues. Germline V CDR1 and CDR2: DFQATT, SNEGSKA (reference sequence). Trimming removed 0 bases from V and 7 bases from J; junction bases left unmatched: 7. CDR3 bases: TGCAGTGCTAGAGAAGATGCGGGAGGGTGGAATGAGCAGTTCTTC. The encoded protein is CSAREDAGGWNEQFF.

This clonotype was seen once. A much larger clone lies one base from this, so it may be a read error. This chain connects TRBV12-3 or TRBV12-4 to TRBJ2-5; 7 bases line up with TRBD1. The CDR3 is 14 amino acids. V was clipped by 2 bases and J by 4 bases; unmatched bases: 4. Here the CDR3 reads CASSLRGLVETQYF. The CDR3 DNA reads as TGTGCCAGCAGTTTAAGGGGGCTGGTAGAGACCCAGTACTTC.

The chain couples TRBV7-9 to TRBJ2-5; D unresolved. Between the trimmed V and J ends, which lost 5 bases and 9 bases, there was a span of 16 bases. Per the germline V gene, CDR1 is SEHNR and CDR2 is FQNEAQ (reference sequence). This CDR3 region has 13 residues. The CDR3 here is CASSPGQALPQYF. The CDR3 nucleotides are TGTGCCAGCAGCCCGGGTCAGGCTTTGCCCCAGTACTTC.

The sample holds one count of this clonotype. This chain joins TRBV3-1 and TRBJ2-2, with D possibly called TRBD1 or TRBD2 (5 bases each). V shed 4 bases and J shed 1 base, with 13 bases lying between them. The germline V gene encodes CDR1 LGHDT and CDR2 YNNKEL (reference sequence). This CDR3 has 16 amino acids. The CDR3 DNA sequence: TGTGCCAGCAGCCCTCTAGGGACCAAGAACACCGGGGAGCTGTTTTTT. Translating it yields CASSPLGTKNTGELFF.

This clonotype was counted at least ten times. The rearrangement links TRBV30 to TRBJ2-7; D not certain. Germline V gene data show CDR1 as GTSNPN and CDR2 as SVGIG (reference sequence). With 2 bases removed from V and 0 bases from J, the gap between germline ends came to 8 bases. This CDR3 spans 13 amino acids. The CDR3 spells CAWSSRNSYEQYF. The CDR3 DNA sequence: TGTGCCTGGAGTTCGAGGAACTCCTACGAGCAGTACTTC.

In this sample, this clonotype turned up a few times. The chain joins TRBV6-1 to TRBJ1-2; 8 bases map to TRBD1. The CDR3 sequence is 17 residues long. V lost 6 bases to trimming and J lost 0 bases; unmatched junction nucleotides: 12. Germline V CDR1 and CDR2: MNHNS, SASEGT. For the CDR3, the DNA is TGTGCCAGCAGGGATACAGGGACAGGCGGTCCTAACTATGGCTACACCTTC. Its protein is CASRDTGTGGPNYGYTF.

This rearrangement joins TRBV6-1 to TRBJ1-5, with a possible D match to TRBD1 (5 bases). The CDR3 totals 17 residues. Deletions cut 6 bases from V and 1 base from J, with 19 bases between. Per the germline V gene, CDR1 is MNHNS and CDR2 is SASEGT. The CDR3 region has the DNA TGTGCCAGCAGCCCAAGTGGTGGAGGGGTGAGCAATCAGCCCCAGCATTTT. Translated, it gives CASSPSGGGVSNQPQHF.

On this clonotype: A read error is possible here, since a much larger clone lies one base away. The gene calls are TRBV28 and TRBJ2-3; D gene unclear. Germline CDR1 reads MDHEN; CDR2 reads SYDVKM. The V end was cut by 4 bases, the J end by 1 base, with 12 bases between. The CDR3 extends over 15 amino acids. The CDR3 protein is CASSSITAGTDTQYF. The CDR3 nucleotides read TGTGCCAGCAGTTCAATAACGGCCGGCACAGATACGCAGTATTTT.

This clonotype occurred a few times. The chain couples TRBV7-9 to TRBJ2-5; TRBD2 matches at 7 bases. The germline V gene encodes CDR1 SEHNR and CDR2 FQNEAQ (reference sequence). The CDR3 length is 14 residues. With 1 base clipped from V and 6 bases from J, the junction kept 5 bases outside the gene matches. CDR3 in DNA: TGTGCCAGCAGCTTAGGGACTAGTTGGCAGACCCAGTACTTC. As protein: CASSLGTSWQTQYF.

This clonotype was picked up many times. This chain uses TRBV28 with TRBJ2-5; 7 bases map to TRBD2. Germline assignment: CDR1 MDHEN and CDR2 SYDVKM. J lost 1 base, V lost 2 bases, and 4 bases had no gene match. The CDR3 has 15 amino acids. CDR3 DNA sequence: TGTGCCAGCAGTTTAGCGGGAGAGGGCCAAGAGACCCAGTACTTC. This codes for CASSLAGEGQETQYF. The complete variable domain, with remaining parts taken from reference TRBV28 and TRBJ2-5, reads DVKVTQSSRYLVKRTGEKVFLECVQDMDHENMFWYRQDPGLGLRLIYFSYDVKMKEKGDIPEGYSVSREKKERFSLILESASTNQTSMYLCASSLAGEGQETQYFGPGTRLLVL.

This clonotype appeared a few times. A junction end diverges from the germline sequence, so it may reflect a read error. For the CDR3, the DNA is TGTGCCAGTGGACAGATGAACACCGGGGAGCTGCTTTTT. It translates to CASGQMNTGELLF. V and J are TRBV2 and TRBJ2-2; D perhaps matches TRBD1 (6 bases). The length of the CDR3 is 13 residues. Germline V lookup: CDR1 SNHLY, CDR2 FYNNEI.

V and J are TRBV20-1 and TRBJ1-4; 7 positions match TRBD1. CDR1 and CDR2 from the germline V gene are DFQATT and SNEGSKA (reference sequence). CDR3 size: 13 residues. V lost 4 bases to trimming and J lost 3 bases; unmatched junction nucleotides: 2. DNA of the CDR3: TGCAGTGCTACCGGGACAGCTAATGAAAAACTGTTTTTT. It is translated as CSATGTANEKLFF.

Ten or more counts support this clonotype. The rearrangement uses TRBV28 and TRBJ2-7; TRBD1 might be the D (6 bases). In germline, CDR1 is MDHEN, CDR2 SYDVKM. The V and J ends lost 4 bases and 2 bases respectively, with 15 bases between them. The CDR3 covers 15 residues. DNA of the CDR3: TGTGCCAGCAGTTCTACAGGGAAAGGGGCCTACGAGCAGTACTTC. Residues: CASSSTGKGAYEQYF.

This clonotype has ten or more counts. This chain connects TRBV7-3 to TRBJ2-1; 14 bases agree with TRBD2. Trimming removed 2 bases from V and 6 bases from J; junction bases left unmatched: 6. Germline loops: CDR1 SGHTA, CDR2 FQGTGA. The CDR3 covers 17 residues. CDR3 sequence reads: CASSLRETSGRANEQFF. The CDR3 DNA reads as TGTGCCAGCAGCTTACGGGAGACTAGCGGGAGGGCCAATGAGCAGTTCTTC.

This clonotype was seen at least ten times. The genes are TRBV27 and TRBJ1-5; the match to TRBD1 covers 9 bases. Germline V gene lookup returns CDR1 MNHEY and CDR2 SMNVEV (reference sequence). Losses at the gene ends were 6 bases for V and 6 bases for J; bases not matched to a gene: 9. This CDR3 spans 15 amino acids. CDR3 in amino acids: CASRPGDRVAQPQHF. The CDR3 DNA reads TGTGCCAGCAGACCAGGGGACAGGGTGGCTCAGCCCCAGCATTTT.